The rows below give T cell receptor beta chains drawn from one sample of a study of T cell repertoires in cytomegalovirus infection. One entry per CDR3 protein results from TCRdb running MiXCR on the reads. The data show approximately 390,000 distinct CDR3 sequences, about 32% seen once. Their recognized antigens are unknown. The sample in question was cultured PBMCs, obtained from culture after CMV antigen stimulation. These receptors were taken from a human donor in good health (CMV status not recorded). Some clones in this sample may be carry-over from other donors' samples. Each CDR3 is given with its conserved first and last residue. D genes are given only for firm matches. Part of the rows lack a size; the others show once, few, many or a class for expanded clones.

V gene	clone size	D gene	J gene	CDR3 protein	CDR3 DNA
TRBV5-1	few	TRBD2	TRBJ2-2	CASSLDVAGAANTGELFF	TGCGCCAGCAGCTTGGATGTAGCGGGAGCCGCGAACACCGGGGAGCTGTTTTTT
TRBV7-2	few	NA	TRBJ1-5	CASSLWEGVQPQHF	TGTGCCAGCAGCTTATGGGAAGGGGTTCAGCCCCAGCATTTT
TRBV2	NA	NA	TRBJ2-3	CASSTGTPSTDTQYF	TGTGCCAGCAGTACCGGGACACCAAGCACAGATACGCAGTATTTT
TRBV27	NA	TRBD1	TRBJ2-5	CASSRRTGSETQYF	TGTGCCAGCAGCCGACGGACAGGATCAGAGACCCAGTACTTC
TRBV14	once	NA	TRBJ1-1	CASSQVAGGNTEAFF	TGTGCCAGCAGCCAAGTGGCCGGGGGGAACACTGAAGCTTTCTTT
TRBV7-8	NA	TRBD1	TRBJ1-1	CASSLGGGGGTEAFF	TGTGCCAGCAGCTTAGGGGGAGGGGGCGGAACTGAAGCTTTCTTT
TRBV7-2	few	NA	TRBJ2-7	CASSLAREQYF	TGTGCCAGCAGCTTAGCGCGGGAGCAGTACTTC
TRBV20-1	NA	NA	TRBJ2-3	CSARQNPTSTDTQYF	TGCAGTGCTAGACAGAACCCGACTAGCACAGATACGCAGTATTTT
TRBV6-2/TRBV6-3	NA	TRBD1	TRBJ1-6	CASSYGQRGQGNSPLHF	TGTGCCAGCAGTTACGGGCAGCGGGGACAGGGGAACTCACCCCTCCACTTT
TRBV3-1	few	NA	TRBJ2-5	CASSQIEETQYF	TGTGCCAGCAGCCAAATAGAAGAAACCCAGTACTTC
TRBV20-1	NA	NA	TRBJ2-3	CSARLSVTDTQYF	TGCAGTGCTAGACTTAGCGTCACAGATACGCAGTATTTT
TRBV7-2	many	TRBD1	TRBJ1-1	CASSLGDRVIWHTEAFF	TGTGCCAGCAGCTTAGGGGACAGGGTGATTTGGCACACTGAAGCTTTCTTT
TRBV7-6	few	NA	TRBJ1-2	CASSHDGQRGGYTF	TGTGCCAGCAGCCACGACGGACAGCGAGGCGGCTACACCTTC
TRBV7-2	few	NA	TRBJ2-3	CASSTSTRAGQYF	TGTGCCAGCAGCACCAGTACACGGGCTGGGCAGTATTTT
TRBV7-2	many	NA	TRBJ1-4	CASSLVDREKLFF	TGTGCCAGCAGCTTAGTCGACAGAGAAAAACTGTTTTTT
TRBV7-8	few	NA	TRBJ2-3	CASNFGGVGTDTQYF	TGTGCCAGCAACTTTGGGGGCGTTGGGACAGATACGCAGTATTTT
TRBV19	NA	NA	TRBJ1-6	CASSIRGNSPLHF	TGTGCCAGTAGTATCAGGGGAAACTCACCCCTCCACTTT
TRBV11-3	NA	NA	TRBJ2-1	CASSFGLNYNEQFF	TGTGCCAGCAGCTTCGGACTTAACTACAATGAGCAGTTCTTC
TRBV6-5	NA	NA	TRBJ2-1	CASSPTNYNEQFF	TGTGCCAGCAGCCCGACTAATTACAATGAGCAGTTCTTC
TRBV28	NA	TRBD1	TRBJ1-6	CASSGGQGRSPLHF	TGTGCCAGCAGCGGAGGACAGGGACGTTCACCCCTCCACTTT
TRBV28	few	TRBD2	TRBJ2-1	CASSLSGKGLGNEQFF	TGTGCCAGCAGTTTAAGCGGGAAGGGATTGGGTAATGAGCAGTTCTTC
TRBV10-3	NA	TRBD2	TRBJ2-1	CAIRPGLVSNEQFF	TGTGCCATCAGGCCGGGACTAGTATCCAATGAGCAGTTCTTC
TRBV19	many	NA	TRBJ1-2	CASSPPNYGYTF	TGTGCCAGTAGTCCCCCAAATTATGGCTACACCTTC
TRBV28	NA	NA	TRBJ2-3	CASSLGVGTDTQYF	TGTGCCAGCAGTTTAGGGGTTGGCACAGATACGCAGTATTTT
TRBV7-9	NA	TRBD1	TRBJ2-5	CASSIFSGTEETQYF	TGTGCCAGCAGCATCTTCTCCGGGACAGAAGAGACCCAGTACTTC
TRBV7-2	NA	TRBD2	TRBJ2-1	CASSLGTAGGRDEQFF	TGTGCCAGCAGCTTAGGGACGGCGGGAGGGCGGGATGAGCAGTTCTTC
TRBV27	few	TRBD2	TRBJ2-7	CASSPGLAGVRRNYEQYF	TGTGCCAGCAGTCCGGGACTAGCGGGAGTCCGCAGGAACTACGAGCAGTACTTC
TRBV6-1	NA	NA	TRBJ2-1	CASITGTAVYNEQFF	TGTGCCAGCATCACCGGGACGGCGGTTTACAATGAGCAGTTCTTC
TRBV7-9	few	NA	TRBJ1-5	CASSSSQPNQPQHF	TGTGCCAGCAGCTCATCCCAGCCAAATCAGCCCCAGCATTTT
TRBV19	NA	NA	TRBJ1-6	CASSIKSGPNSPLHF	TGTGCCAGTAGTATAAAAAGCGGGCCTAATTCACCCCTCCACTTT
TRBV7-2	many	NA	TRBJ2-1	CASSSHNEQFF	TGTGCCAGCAGCTCGCACAATGAGCAGTTCTTC
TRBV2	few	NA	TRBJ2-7	CASRQEYYEQYF	TGTGCCAGCAGACAGGAGTACTACGAGCAGTACTTC
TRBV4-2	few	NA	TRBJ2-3	CASSQVPSTDTQYF	TGTGCCAGCAGCCAAGTTCCTAGCACAGATACGCAGTATTTT
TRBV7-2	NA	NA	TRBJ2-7	CASSHGPGSYEQYF	TGTGCCAGCAGCCATGGGCCAGGGAGCTACGAGCAGTACTTC
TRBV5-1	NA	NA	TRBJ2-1	CASSLTGQRSSYNEQFF	TGCGCCAGCAGCTTGACAGGTCAACGGAGCTCCTACAATGAGCAGTTCTTC
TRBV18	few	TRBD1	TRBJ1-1	CASSPQGQGLNTEAFF	TGTGCCAGCTCACCACAGGGACAGGGATTGAACACTGAAGCTTTCTTT
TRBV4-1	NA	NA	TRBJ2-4	CASSHPSQGKVTNIQYF	TGCGCCAGCAGCCACCCCTCACAGGGTAAAGTGACAAACATTCAGTACTTC
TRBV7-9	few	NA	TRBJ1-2	CASSLGDGYGYTF	TGTGCCAGCAGCTTAGGGGATGGCTATGGCTACACCTTC
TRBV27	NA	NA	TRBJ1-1	CASSLSYGGTEAFF	TGTGCCAGCAGTTTATCCTATGGGGGCACTGAAGCTTTCTTT
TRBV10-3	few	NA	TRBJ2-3	CAISERTALSTDTQYF	TGTGCCATCAGCGAAAGGACAGCTCTTAGCACAGATACGCAGTATTTT
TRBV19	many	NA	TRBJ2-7	CASSPGASYEQYF	TGTGCCAGTAGCCCAGGGGCCTCCTACGAGCAGTACTTC
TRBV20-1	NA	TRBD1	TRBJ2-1	CSARRGPNSYNEQFF	TGCAGTGCTAGAAGGGGGCCAAACTCCTACAATGAGCAGTTCTTC
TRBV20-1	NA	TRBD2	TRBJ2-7	CSAPPLAASSYEQYF	TGCAGTGCTCCGCCTCTAGCGGCGAGCTCCTACGAGCAGTACTTC
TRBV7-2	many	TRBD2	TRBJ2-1	CASSSREGLGNEQFF	TGTGCCAGCAGCTCTCGGGAGGGCCTAGGCAATGAGCAGTTCTTC
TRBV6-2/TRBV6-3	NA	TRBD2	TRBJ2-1	CASRRGAGGSRNEQFF	TGTGCCAGCAGGAGAGGGGCGGGAGGGAGTAGAAATGAGCAGTTCTTC
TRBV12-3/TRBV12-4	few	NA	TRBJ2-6	CASTGHSLSGANVLTF	TGTGCCAGCACCGGACACTCACTCTCTGGGGCCAACGTCCTGACTTTC
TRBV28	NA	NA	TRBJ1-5	CASSSYREGYQPQHF	TGTGCCAGCAGTTCCTACAGGGAAGGGTATCAGCCCCAGCATTTT
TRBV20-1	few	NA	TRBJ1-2	CSATTPNYGYTF	TGCAGTGCGACCACACCAAACTATGGCTACACCTTC
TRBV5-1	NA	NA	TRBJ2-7	CASSLAGPQGGEQYF	TGCGCCAGCAGCTTGGCTGGACCGCAGGGTGGGGAGCAGTACTTC
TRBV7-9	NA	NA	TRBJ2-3	CASSTRTPFLTDTQYF	TGTGCCAGCAGCACCCGGACTCCTTTTCTCACAGATACGCAGTATTTT
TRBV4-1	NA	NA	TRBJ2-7	CASSQGFSWSEQYF	TGCGCCAGCAGCCAAGGATTTAGTTGGAGTGAGCAGTACTTC
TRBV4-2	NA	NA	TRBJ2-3	CASSQALGEVTDTQYF	TGTGCCAGCAGCCAAGCCTTGGGTGAGGTAACAGATACGCAGTATTTT